What follows describes a single T cell receptor (beta chain). The antigen remains undetermined. The CDR3 has 16 residues. Germline CDR1 and CDR2: SGHVS and FNYEAQ. The ends lost 4 bases at V and 6 bases at J; junction bases unmatched: 6. The data derive from a study of beta chain features in type 1 diabetes. Findings and limits, study-wide: Patients with Type 1 diabetes showed moderately but significantly shorter TCRB CDR3s in all four CD4+ subsets.

Sequencing targeted expressed TCRB transcripts, as all isolated RNA had been reverse transcribed. About 3.6 million reads on average were seen across naive, central memory and regulatory T cell samples. This table comes from immunoSEQ multiplex PCR, and its TCRdb copy is limited to in-frame clones, with some not included. The data hold 120,000 or so clones, with over 15% observed a single time. The material sequenced was central memory CD4+ T cells from blood. The chain is built from TRBV7-6 and TRBJ2-1; 13 nucleotides match TRBD2. The source of this sequence is a man aged 25 to 45 with type 1 diabetes. CDR3 loop: CASSSLLAGGRNEQFF. In nucleotides, the CDR3 is TGTGCCAGCAGCTCCTTACTAGCGGGGGGGCGCAATGAGCAGTTCTTC.